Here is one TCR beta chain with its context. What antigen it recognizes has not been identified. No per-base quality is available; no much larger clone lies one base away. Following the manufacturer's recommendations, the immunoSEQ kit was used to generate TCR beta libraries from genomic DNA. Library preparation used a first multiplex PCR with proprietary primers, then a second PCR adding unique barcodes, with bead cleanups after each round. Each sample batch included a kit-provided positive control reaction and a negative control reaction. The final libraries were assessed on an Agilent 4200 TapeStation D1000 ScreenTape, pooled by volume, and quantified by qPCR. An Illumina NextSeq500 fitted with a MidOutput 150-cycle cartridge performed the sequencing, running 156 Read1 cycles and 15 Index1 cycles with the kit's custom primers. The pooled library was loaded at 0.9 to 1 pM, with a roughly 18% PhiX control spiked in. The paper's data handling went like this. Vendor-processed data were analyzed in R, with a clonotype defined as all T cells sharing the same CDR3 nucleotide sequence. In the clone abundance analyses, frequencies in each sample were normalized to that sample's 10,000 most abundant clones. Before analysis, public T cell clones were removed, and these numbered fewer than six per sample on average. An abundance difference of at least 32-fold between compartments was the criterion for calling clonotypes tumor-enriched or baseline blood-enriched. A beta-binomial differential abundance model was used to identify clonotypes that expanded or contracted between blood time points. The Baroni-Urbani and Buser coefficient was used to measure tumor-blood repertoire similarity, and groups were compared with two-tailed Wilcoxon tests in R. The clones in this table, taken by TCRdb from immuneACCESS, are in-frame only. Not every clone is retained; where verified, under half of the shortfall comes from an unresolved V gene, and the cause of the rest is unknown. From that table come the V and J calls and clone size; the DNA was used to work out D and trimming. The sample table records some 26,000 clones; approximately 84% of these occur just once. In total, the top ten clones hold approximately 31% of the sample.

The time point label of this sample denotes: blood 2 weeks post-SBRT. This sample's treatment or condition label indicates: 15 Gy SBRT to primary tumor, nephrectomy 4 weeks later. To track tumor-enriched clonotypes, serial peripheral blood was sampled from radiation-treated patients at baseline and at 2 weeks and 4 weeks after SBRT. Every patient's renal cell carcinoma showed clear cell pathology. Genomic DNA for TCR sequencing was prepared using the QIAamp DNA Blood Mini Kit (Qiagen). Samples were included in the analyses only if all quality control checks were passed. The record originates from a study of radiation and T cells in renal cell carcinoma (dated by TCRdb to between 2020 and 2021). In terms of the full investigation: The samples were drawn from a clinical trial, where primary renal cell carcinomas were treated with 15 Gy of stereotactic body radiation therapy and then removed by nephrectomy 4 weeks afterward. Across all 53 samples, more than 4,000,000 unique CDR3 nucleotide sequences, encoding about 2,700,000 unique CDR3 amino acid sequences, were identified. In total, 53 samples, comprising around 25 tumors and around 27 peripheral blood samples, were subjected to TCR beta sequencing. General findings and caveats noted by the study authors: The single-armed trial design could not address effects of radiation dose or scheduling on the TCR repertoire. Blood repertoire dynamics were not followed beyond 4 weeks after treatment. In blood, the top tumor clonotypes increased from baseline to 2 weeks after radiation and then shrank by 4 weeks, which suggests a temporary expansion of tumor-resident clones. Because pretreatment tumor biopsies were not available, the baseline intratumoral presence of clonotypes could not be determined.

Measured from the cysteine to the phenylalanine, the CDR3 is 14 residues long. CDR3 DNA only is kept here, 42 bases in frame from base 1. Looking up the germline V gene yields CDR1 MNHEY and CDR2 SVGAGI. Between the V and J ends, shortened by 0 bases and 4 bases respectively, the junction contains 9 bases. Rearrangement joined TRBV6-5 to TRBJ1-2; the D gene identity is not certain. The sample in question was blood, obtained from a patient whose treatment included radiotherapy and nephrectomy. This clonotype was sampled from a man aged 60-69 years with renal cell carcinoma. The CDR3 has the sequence CASSYSGGLYGYTF. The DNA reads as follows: TGTGCCAGCAGTTACTCGGGAGGGCTCTATGGCTACACCTTC.